Each of the 5 T cell receptor beta chains below was sequenced from the same sample in a study of cytomegalovirus exposure and HLA in healthy donors (dated by TCRdb to 2016 to 2017). The receptor library was made with the immunoSEQ multiplex PCR assay. A mixture of 60 forward primers for TCR Vbeta segments and 13 reverse primers for TCR Jbeta segments was used in the multiplex PCR. Entries here come from immuneACCESS through TCRdb and include only in-frame sequences with V and J called. Some clones fail to appear in such tables; in the studies checked, an unresolved V gene covers under half of the shortfall, and the cause of the remainder is unknown. This sample is represented by around 150,000 clones; 72% of them were singletons. The ten largest clones take up less than 5% of the sample. The sample consisted of PBMCs. The receptors shown here come from a man over 45 in good health and CMV-seropositive.

Only a few counts were recorded for this clone. The J gene is TRBJ2-5, the V gene TRBV4-1; perhaps TRBD2 as D (6 bases). The CDR3 loop spans 17 amino acids. Trimming pared 3 bases from V and 1 base from J, leaving 18 bases between. CDR1 and CDR2 from the germline V gene are MGHRA and YSYEKL. The CDR3 bases are TGCGCCAGCAGCCACTTAGGTCGGGCGGGGCTCCAAGAGACCCAGTACTTC. As protein: CASSHLGRAGLQETQYF.

J is TRBJ2-2 and V is TRBV5-1; D gene ambiguous. The V end was cut by 0 bases, the J end by 3 bases, with 12 bases between. This CDR3 spans 16 amino acids. Germline lookup yields CDR1 SGHRS and CDR2 YFSETQ. CDR3 DNA sequence: TGCGCCAGCAGCTTGGCCTTAGTTCCCTACACCGGGGAGCTGTTTTTT. Protein product: CASSLALVPYTGELFF.

This chain joins TRBV19 and TRBJ2-7, with 8 bases aligning to TRBD1. The CDR3 is 15 residues long. Germline lookup yields CDR1 LNHDA and CDR2 SQIVND (reference sequence). The V gene end was trimmed by 9 bases and the J gene end by 2 bases; junction bases not matched to a gene: 12. DNA for the CDR3: TGTGCCAGGGAGAAGGAAGGACAGGGAACCTACGAGCAGTACTTC. Translating gives CAREKEGQGTYEQYF.

J is TRBJ2-7 and V is TRBV6-5, with D possibly matching TRBD2 (7 bases). CDR1 and CDR2 from the germline V gene are MNHEY and SVGAGI. This CDR3 region has 15 residues. V was shortened by 4 bases and J by 0 bases, with 13 bases between the two germline ends. The CDR3 region is CASSLRGEGSYEQYF. The CDR3 DNA is TGTGCCAGCAGTTTGAGGGGGGAGGGCTCCTACGAGCAGTACTTC.

The gene calls are TRBV5-5 and TRBJ1-1, with D unresolved. Germline CDR1 reads SGHKS; CDR2 reads YYEKEE (reference sequence). This CDR3 spans 15 amino acids. The germline V and J ends were trimmed by 4 bases and 5 bases, with 18 bases remaining between them. The CDR3 nucleotides are TGTGCCAGCAGCACAATCGGGGAGTCGAGGACTGAAGCTTTCTTT. Amino acids: CASSTIGESRTEAFF.